This T cell receptor beta chain was recorded in a study of T cells in Graves' hyperthyroidism and ophthalmopathy. To note about this clonotype: Its specificity is not known.

Trimming cost V 8 bases and J 6 bases; bases outside gene matches: 6. CDR1 and CDR2 (germline): MDHEN, SYDVKM. There are 12 residues in the CDR3. The source material, RNA transcripts, was used to amplify TCR beta CDR3 regions. HTBI primers were used for first-round RT-PCR of the TCR CDR3. TCRdb re-derived calls from the multiplex PCR reads in MiXCR, one entry per CDR3 protein. Of roughly 500,000 distinct CDR3 sequences listed, 15% to 20% were seen once; the top ten hold 25% to 35%. Study results and caveats: Most clonotypes expanded in the thyroid (above 0.001) were also present in blood.

Ophthalmopathy cases met thresholds of Clinical Activity Score at least 3, NOSPECS grade at least 4 and duration under 3 months. Diagnoses were made from clinical symptoms, serum measures (thyroxine and TRAb), thyroid ultrasound and orbital computed tomography. The PBMCs studied were ones that came from 8.5 to 10 ml fresh peripheral blood. The chain employs TRBV28 and TRBJ1-1; TRBD1 aligns across 7 bases. The sequence was obtained from a woman in her twenties or thirties with Graves' ophthalmopathy. Sequences were obtained from blood. CDR3 sequence reads: CASASQGAEAFF. The CDR3 nucleotides are TGTGCCAGCGCTTCCCAGGGGGCTGAAGCTTTCTTT.